The 25 T cell receptor beta chains below were found in one sample sequenced in a study of T cells after yellow fever vaccination. Each CDR3 protein gets one entry after TCRdb re-called the 5' RACE reads with MiXCR. In the table there are roughly 180,000 distinct CDR3 sequences, 5.5% to 7.5% of which are singletons. Sequenced material: CD4+ T cells sorted from PBMCs, taken on the day of the first yellow fever vaccination. All receptors derive from a man aged 18 to 35 who received the YFV17D yellow fever vaccine.

This sequence joins TRBV7-9 and TRBJ2-5, with a weak D call TRBD2 (5 bases). V was pared by 5 bases and J by 1 base, with 11 bases between. The CDR3 spans 14 residues. Looked up from germline, CDR1 is SEHNR and CDR2 is FQNEAQ (reference sequence). CDR3 DNA: TGTGCCAGCAGCCTCCGAGGGCTCCAAGAGACCCAGTACTTC. It is translated as CASSLRGLQETQYF. The full variable domain, with the rest looked up from reference TRBV7-9 and TRBJ2-5, is DTGVSQNPRHKITKRGQNVTFRCDPISEHNRLYWYRQTLGQGPEFLTYFQNEAQLEKSRLLSDRFSAERPKGSFSTLEIQRTEQGDSAMYLCASSLRGLQETQYFGPGTRLLVL.

This clonotype has a count of ten or more. The chain has TRBV7-8 and TRBJ2-7; perhaps D is TRBD1 or TRBD2 (6 bases each). The V end lost 5 bases, the J end lost 0 bases, and 14 bases lay between the germline ends. Germline CDR1 reads SGHVS; CDR2 reads FQNEAQ. CDR3 length: 15 residues. The CDR3, as DNA: TGTGCCAGCAGCCCTAGGGGGGCGGCCTCCTACGAGCAGTACGTC. It codes for CASSPRGAASYEQYV.

At least ten counts were recorded for this clonotype. The rearrangement uses TRBV18 and TRBJ2-5; D unclear. The CDR3 length is 13 residues. Germline V gene sequence: CDR1 KGHSH, CDR2 LQKENI. V gave up 2 bases and J gave up 1 base, with 5 bases separating them. The CDR3 loop is CASSPAAQETQYF. The CDR3 nucleotides are TGTGCCAGCTCACCAGCGGCCCAAGAGACCCAGTACTTC.

This clonotype was observed a few times. The chain employs TRBV12-3 or TRBV12-4 and TRBJ2-1; D is possibly TRBD1 or TRBD2 (6 bases each). The CDR3 has 14 residues. The germline V and J ends were trimmed by 6 bases and 4 bases, with 13 bases remaining between them. The CDR3 region is CASSRGRMYNEQFF. The CDR3 DNA reads as TGTGCCAGCAGCCGGGGGCGAATGTACAATGAGCAGTTCTTC.

This clonotype was counted at least ten times. This chain connects TRBV24-1 to TRBJ2-2; D gene ambiguous. The CDR3 is 16 residues long. V was trimmed by 4 bases and J by 6 bases, leaving 17 bases between them. The V gene's germline CDR1 is KGHDR and CDR2 SFDVKD. The CDR3 region has the DNA TGTGCCACCAGTGACCCAAAGCTGTATGAGGCCGGGGAGCTGTTTTTT. This sequence encodes CATSDPKLYEAGELFF.

Many counts were recorded for this clonotype. The CDR3 region has the DNA TGTGCCAGCAGCTTGAGCGGGGGATCGAACACCGGGGAGCTGTTTTTT. Translated, it gives CASSLSGGSNTGELFF. This chain joins TRBV11-3 and TRBJ2-2, with 8 bases that match TRBD2. Losses at the gene ends were 3 bases for V and 0 bases for J; bases not matched to a gene: 3. Germline assignment: CDR1 SGHNT and CDR2 YENEEA. The CDR3 totals 16 residues.

This clonotype was detected only a few times. The chain couples TRBV7-2 to TRBJ1-5; no reliable D call. V dropped 5 bases and J dropped 3 bases, with 17 bases sitting between them. The CDR3 runs 16 residues. Germline V CDR1 and CDR2: SGHTA, FQGNSA. CDR3 nucleotide sequence: TGTGCCAGCAGCCTCAGTGGTGGGCAGCACAATCAGCCCCAGCATTTT. This translates into CASSLSGGQHNQPQHF.

This clonotype was seen more than once but under ten times. V gene TRBV12-3 or TRBV12-4 combines with J gene TRBJ1-6, with 9 positions matching TRBD1. CDR3 length: 14 residues. With V trimmed by 4 bases and J by 7 bases, 2 bases remained unmatched. The CDR3 nucleotides read TGTGCCAGCAGTTCGACAGGGGGGAATTCACCCCTCCACTTT. It codes for CASSSTGGNSPLHF.

This clonotype was observed a few times. The genes are TRBV4-3 and TRBJ2-7; TRBD1 agrees at 9 bases. V trimming: 5 bases; J trimming: 3 bases; junction bases outside the gene matches: 8. CDR3 length: 15 amino acids. Germline loops: CDR1 LGHNA, CDR2 YSLEER. The DNA for the CDR3 is TGCGCCAGCAGCAAATCGGGACAGGGTCTCTACGAGCAGTACTTC. Its protein product is CASSKSGQGLYEQYF.

The CDR3 DNA follows: TGTGCCAGCAGCAGGGGACAGGGCTCTGGGGCCAACGTCCTGACTTTC. This encodes CASSRGQGSGANVLTF. V usage is TRBV12-3 or TRBV12-4 and J usage is TRBJ2-6, with 9 bases identical to TRBD1. Unmatched junction bases numbered 3, after V lost 6 bases and J lost 0 bases. The CDR3 contains 16 residues.

Ten or more counts support this clonotype. The chain is built from TRBV24-1 and TRBJ2-2; D could derive from TRBD1 or TRBD2 (5 bases each). Trimming removed 9 bases at V and 1 base at J, with 8 bases between. The CDR3 totals 13 residues. Germline CDR1 KGHDR, CDR2 SFDVKD. The CDR3 nucleotides read TGTGCCACCGGGGACGAGAACACCGGGGAGCTGTTTTTT. It encodes CATGDENTGELFF.

This clonotype was counted many times. This sequence joins TRBV24-1 and TRBJ2-1, with 9 bases that match TRBD2. V lost 3 bases, J lost 7 bases, and 6 bases stayed unmatched. CDR1 KGHDR and CDR2 SFDVKD come from the germline V gene. CDR3 length: 15 residues. The CDR3 region has the DNA TGTGCCACCAGTGATCTGGGGCTAGCGGGGAATGAGCAGTTCTTC. Encoded protein: CATSDLGLAGNEQFF.

This clonotype was detected ten times or more. The chain has TRBV20-1 and TRBJ2-5, with TRBD2 identical over 11 bases. The CDR3 sequence is 14 residues long. Germline V CDR1 and CDR2: DFQATT, SNEGSKA (reference sequence). Trimming at V came to 6 bases and at J to 3 bases, leaving 6 bases not matched to a gene. The CDR3 sequence is CSAPSGGFKETQYF. The CDR3 DNA reads TGCAGTGCCCCTAGCGGGGGGTTCAAAGAGACCCAGTACTTC.

This clonotype was detected ten times or more. V gene TRBV7-2 combines with J gene TRBJ2-2; unclear D gene. Germline CDR1 is SGHTA and CDR2 is FQGNSA. Trimming removed 5 bases at V and 0 bases at J, with 4 bases between. The CDR3 extends over 13 amino acids. Written as DNA, the CDR3 is TGTGCCAGCAGCCAACCGAACACCGGGGAGCTGTTTTTT. It translates to CASSQPNTGELFF.

The sample holds many counts of this clonotype. This rearrangement joins TRBV6-5 to TRBJ2-3; 7 bases align to TRBD2. The CDR3 is made up of 17 amino acids. CDR1 and CDR2 from the germline V gene are MNHEY and SVGAGI. The junction had 10 bases not matched to a gene; V was cut back by 4 bases and J by 0 bases. The CDR3, as DNA: TGTGCCAGCAGTTTTAGGGTCAGCGGGGTGAGCACAGATACGCAGTATTTT. Translating it yields CASSFRVSGVSTDTQYF.

DNA of the CDR3: TGTGCCAGCACAGGGACAGGGGGCATGCAGACCCAGTACTTC. It specifies CASTGTGGMQTQYF. V usage is TRBV2 and J usage is TRBJ2-5; 12 positions agree with TRBD1. Per germline, CDR1 SNHLY and CDR2 FYNNEI. Trimming cost V 7 bases and J 6 bases; bases outside gene matches: 6. The CDR3 runs 14 residues.

The rearrangement links TRBV5-1 to TRBJ1-2, with D possibly being TRBD1 (6 bases). Trimming pared 1 base from V and 12 bases from J, leaving 13 bases between. This CDR3 has 12 amino acids. Germline V lookup: CDR1 SGHRS, CDR2 YFSETQ. The CDR3 DNA is TGCGCCAGCAGCTTGAGAAAAGGGGGAGACACCTTC. This sequence encodes CASSLRKGGDTF. The variable domain in full, completed from reference TRBV5-1 and TRBJ1-2, reads KAGVTQTPRYLIKTRGQQVTLSCSPISGHRSVSWYQQTPGQGLQFLFEYFSETQRNKGNFPGRFSGRQFSNSRSEMNVSTLELGDSALYLCASSLRKGGDTFGSGTRLTVV.

The CDR3 DNA follows: TGCGCCAGCAAATCGTGGACCTCAGATAATTCACCCCTCCACTTT. Its translation is CASKSWTSDNSPLHF. This sequence joins TRBV5-1 and TRBJ1-6; D uncertain. The length of the CDR3 is 15 residues. The germline V and J ends were trimmed by 6 bases and 5 bases, with 15 bases remaining between them. The germline V gene has CDR1 SGHRS and CDR2 YFSETQ. The full variable domain, rest sourced from reference TRBV5-1 and TRBJ1-6, is KAGVTQTPRYLIKTRGQQVTLSCSPISGHRSVSWYQQTPGQGLQFLFEYFSETQRNKGNFPGRFSGRQFSNSRSEMNVSTLELGDSALYLCASKSWTSDNSPLHFGNGTRLTVT.

The chain recombines TRBV24-1 with TRBJ2-2, with 7 bases lining up with TRBD1. From germline, CDR1 is KGHDR and CDR2 SFDVKD. The CDR3 runs to 15 residues. V gave up 0 bases and J gave up 7 bases; unmatched junction bases: 4. The CDR3 nucleotides read TGTGCCACCAGTGATTTGCGCAGGGGGATCGGGGAGCTGTTTTTT. This encodes CATSDLRRGIGELFF.

This clonotype came up many times. The chain is built from TRBV12-3 or TRBV12-4 and TRBJ2-3; no reliable D call. V lost 3 bases to trimming and J lost 5 bases, with 15 bases between them. This CDR3 has 15 amino acids. The CDR3 protein is CASSLWASRGDTQYF. In DNA form, the CDR3 reads TGTGCCAGCAGTTTGTGGGCCTCCCGAGGAGATACGCAGTATTTT.

This clonotype was detected a few times. The rearrangement links TRBV29-1 to TRBJ2-3, with D maybe TRBD2 (5 bases). The V gene lost 3 bases and the J gene lost 6 bases, with 13 bases spanning the gap. Germline CDR1 SQVTM, CDR2 ANQGSEA. This CDR3 has 13 residues. CDR3 protein: CSVDSGVEDTQYF. The CDR3 DNA sequence: TGCAGCGTTGACTCCGGGGTTGAGGATACGCAGTATTTT.

This clonotype was counted between two and nine times. The V call is TRBV6-5, the J call TRBJ1-1; D not certain. CDR1 is MNHEY, CDR2 SVGAGI, per germline. V was clipped by 0 bases and J by 1 base, with 6 bases between them. This CDR3 has 14 amino acids. CDR3: CASSYSRGNTEAFF. The CDR3 DNA reads as TGTGCCAGCAGTTACTCTCGGGGGAACACTGAAGCTTTCTTT.

Remarks on this clonotype: One junction end does not reproduce the germline sequence, and a read error may be involved. The chain joins TRBV7-9 to TRBJ2-2; a weak D match, TRBD2 (5 bases). Germline CDR1 reads SEHNR; CDR2 reads FQNEAQ (reference sequence). The CDR3 length is 17 residues. The CDR3: CAGSFSQSGKDPGELFF. CDR3 sequence (DNA): TGTGCCGGCAGCTTCTCCCAATCGGGGAAGGACCCCGGGGAGCTGTTTTTT.

The chain carries TRBV19 and TRBJ2-7; D not resolved. This CDR3 contains 14 residues. Trimming took off 7 bases at V and 0 bases at J, with 13 bases between the two ends. Germline assignment: CDR1 LNHDA and CDR2 SQIVND (reference sequence). CDR3 coding DNA: TGTGCCAGTAAGGCCCAGACCAGCTCCTACGAGCAGTACTTC. Translation: CASKAQTSSYEQYF.

This clonotype was observed a few times. The V gene is TRBV6-1, the J gene TRBJ2-3, with TRBD1 matching over 7 bases. Germline assignment: CDR1 MNHNS and CDR2 SASEGT. The CDR3 has 14 residues. Trimming took 5 bases from V and 4 from J; bases not matched to a gene: 6. CDR3 bases: TGTGCCAGCAGTCAACGACAGGGATCAGATACGCAGTATTTT. The encoded protein is CASSQRQGSDTQYF.